A selection of T cell receptor beta chains follows, all from one sample in a study of regulatory T cells in long-lasting Graves disease. Using its own MiXCR run on the multiplex PCR reads, TCRdb lists one record per CDR3 protein. The table lists about 310,000 distinct CDR3 sequences, 15% to 20% of them singletons, with about 40% in the top ten. Sequencing was performed on peripheral blood mononuclear cells (PBMCs), taken at new diagnosis, from a patient treated with antithyroid drugs. These receptors were collected from a female donor with Graves disease. The CDR3 runs from the conserved cysteine through the conserved F or W. Fields, in order: D gene, J gene, V gene, clone size, CDR3 protein, CDR3 DNA. A D gene is named only where the DNA matches it firmly. Size is stated for part of the rows, as once, few or many counts, or as a class when the clone is expanded.

-	TRBJ2-7	TRBV7-9	-	CASSRVSSRGFYEQYF	TGTGCCAGCAGCAGAGTTTCGTCCAGGGGATTCTACGAGCAGTACTTC
-	TRBJ1-5	TRBV10-3	many	CASRQPSGQPQHF	TGTGCATCCCGTCAACCTTCGGGGCAGCCCCAGCATTTT
TRBD1	TRBJ1-5	TRBV4-1	few	CASSQVTGDQPQHF	TGCGCCAGCAGCCAAGTTACAGGGGATCAGCCCCAGCATTTT
-	TRBJ1-5	TRBV27	many	CASSLGHVYYSNQPQHF	TGTGCCAGCAGTTTAGGTCACGTTTATTATAGCAATCAGCCCCAGCATTTT
TRBD2	TRBJ2-1	TRBV11-2	many	CASSLRARTSGSNEQFF	TGTGCCAGCAGCTTAAGGGCCCGGACTAGCGGGAGCAATGAGCAGTTCTTC
TRBD1	TRBJ2-1	TRBV20-1	many	CSLSGRGIRDEQFF	TGCAGTTTATCGGGCAGGGGGATCAGGGATGAGCAGTTCTTC
-	TRBJ2-7	TRBV5-1	many	CASRPRVGEQYF	TGCGCCAGCAGGCCACGGGTGGGCGAGCAGTACTTC
-	TRBJ1-5	TRBV30	many	CAWSVPREQPQHF	TGTGCCTGGAGTGTACCGCGAGAGCAGCCCCAGCATTTT
TRBD1	TRBJ2-6	TRBV28	many	CASSLGGSISGANVLTF	TGTGCCAGCAGCCTAGGGGGCTCAATCTCTGGGGCCAACGTCCTGACTTTC
-	TRBJ1-4	TRBV12-5	many	CASGFGEKLFF	TGTGCTAGTGGTTTCGGTGAAAAACTGTTTTTT
-	TRBJ2-7	TRBV5-1	many	CASSYQGTGYEQYF	TGCGCCAGCAGCTATCAGGGTACGGGCTACGAGCAGTACTTC